At least ten counts were recorded for the clone carrying this TCR beta chain. What it binds is unknown. Amplification yielded TCR beta CDR3 regions, with RNA transcripts as the source. A first-round RT-PCR of the TCR CDR3 used the HTBI primer set. One entry per CDR3 protein results from TCRdb running MiXCR on the multiplex PCR reads. This table has 360,000 or so distinct CDR3 sequences, roughly 15% appearing once. The CDR3 extends over 15 amino acids. V shed 5 bases, J shed 1 base, and the junction held 5 bases outside the gene matches. Germline-derived CDR1 and CDR2 are SGHTA and FQGNSA. The cohort's ophthalmopathy patients, a group with duration under 3 months, had a Clinical Activity Score of at least 3 and a NOSPECS grade of at least 4. On the basis of clinical symptoms, serum thyroxine and TRAb, thyroid ultrasound and orbital computed tomography, diagnoses were made. These data are taken from a study of T cells in Graves' hyperthyroidism and ophthalmopathy. Study-wide background: Before treatment of any kind, peripheral blood was taken at initial diagnosis. Whole-study results and caveats: Blood held most thyroid clonotypes expanded above 0.001 frequency.

J is TRBJ2-5 and V is TRBV7-2, with 9 nucleotides matching TRBD1. Sequenced: blood. The clonotype comes from a woman aged 55-69 years with Graves' ophthalmopathy. The CDR3 protein is CASSRETGGQETQYF. The CDR3, as DNA: TGTGCCAGCAGCAGAGAGACAGGGGGCCAAGAGACCCAGTACTTC.